This TCR beta chain was observed in a study of shared clonotypes between healthy human individuals. Study-level results: Blood alone was sampled, and tissue repertoires likely differ.

Produced via immunoSEQ multiplex PCR; TCRdb's table is partial and in-frame only. Found here are millions of clones, around nine tenths of them singletons; the top ten hold over 0.12%. The count of this clone is one. What it recognizes is unknown. V was cut by 4 bases and J by 1 base, with 16 bases left in between. From germline, CDR1 is MNHNY and CDR2 SVGAGI (reference sequence). CDR3 length: 16 residues. Sequenced material: naive CD4+ T cells sorted from blood. Stated subset: CD45RA+ positively selected. This TCR derives from a man aged 18 to 30 in good health. The chain is built from TRBV6-6 and TRBJ1-1; maybe TRBD1 (6 bases). DNA for the CDR3: TGTGCCAGCAGTTCCCGATCCGGGACACCGAACACTGAAGCTTTCTTT. Encoded protein: CASSSRSGTPNTEAFF.